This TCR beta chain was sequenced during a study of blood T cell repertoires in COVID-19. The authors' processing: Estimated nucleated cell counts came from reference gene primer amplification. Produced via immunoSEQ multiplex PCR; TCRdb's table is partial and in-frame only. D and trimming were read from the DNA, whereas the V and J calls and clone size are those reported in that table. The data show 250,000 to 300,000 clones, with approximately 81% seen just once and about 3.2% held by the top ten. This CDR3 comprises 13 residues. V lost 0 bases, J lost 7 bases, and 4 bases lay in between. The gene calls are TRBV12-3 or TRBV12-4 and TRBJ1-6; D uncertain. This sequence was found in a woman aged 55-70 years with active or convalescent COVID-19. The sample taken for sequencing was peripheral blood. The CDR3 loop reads CASSLAGNSPLHF. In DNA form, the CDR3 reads TGTGCCAGCAGTTTAGCCGGGAATTCACCCCTCCACTTT.